The 23 T cell receptor beta chains below come from one sample, sequenced in a study of blood T cell repertoires in COVID-19. Data came from immunoSEQ multiplex PCR; TCRdb stores just in-frame clones and leaves some out. In the table there are about 480,000 clones, 85% to 90% of which are singletons. The specimen sequenced was peripheral blood. The source of these receptors is a woman in her twenties or thirties with acute or convalescent COVID-19.

The V and J genes are TRBV5-4 and TRBJ2-1, with 9 bases matching TRBD2. The germline V gene encodes CDR1 SGHNT and CDR2 YYREEE (reference sequence). The length of the CDR3 is 16 residues. V lost 0 bases to trimming and J lost 5 bases; unmatched junction nucleotides: 6. The CDR3 DNA follows: TGTGCCAGCAGCTTGGATGAGACTAGCGGACACAATGAGCAGTTCTTC. As protein: CASSLDETSGHNEQFF. Full variable domain (rest looked up from reference TRBV5-4 and TRBJ2-1): ETGVTQSPTHLIKTRGQQVTLRCSSQSGHNTVSWYQQALGQGPQFIFQYYREEENGRGNFPPRFSGLQFPNYSSELNVNALELDDSALYLCASSLDETSGHNEQFFGPGTRLTVL.

The V and J genes are TRBV4-1 and TRBJ1-3, with 8 bases identical to TRBD1. J gave up 0 bases and V 3 bases, and 19 bases lay outside the gene matches. Germline CDR1 MGHRA, CDR2 YSYEKL. The CDR3 consists of 21 residues. The CDR3 DNA sequence: TGCGCCAGCAGCCACGGACAGGGCTTCAACTCCCGACAGAGCTCTGGAAACACCATATATTTT. Residues: CASSHGQGFNSRQSSGNTIYF.

The chain joins TRBV9 to TRBJ2-1; 7 bases match TRBD2. CDR3 length: 15 amino acids. Germline V gene sequence: CDR1 SGDLS, CDR2 YYNGEE. V lost 3 bases to trimming and J lost 4 bases; unmatched junction nucleotides: 7. CDR3 bases: TGTGCCAGCAGCGAGCTAAGCGGGGTTTACAATGAGCAGTTCTTC. Its translation is CASSELSGVYNEQFF.

The chain carries TRBV23-1 and TRBJ2-7; 9 bases fit TRBD1. TRBV23-1 counts as an open reading frame of uncertain function. This CDR3 is 15 amino acids long. Trimming removed 4 bases from V and 2 bases from J; junction bases left unmatched: 6. CDR3 loop: CASSPQGAITYEQYF. The DNA of the CDR3 is TGCGCCAGCAGTCCACAGGGGGCAATCACCTACGAGCAGTACTTC.

The V and J genes are TRBV30 and TRBJ2-7; D perhaps matches TRBD2 (5 bases). Germline V gene data show CDR1 as GTSNPN and CDR2 as SVGIG (reference sequence). V was shortened by 3 bases and J by 2 bases, with 17 bases between the two germline ends. The CDR3 sequence is 15 residues long. This chain's CDR3 is CAWSAQTRETYEQYF. CDR3 nucleotides: TGTGCCTGGAGCGCCCAGACAAGGGAGACCTACGAGCAGTACTTC.

The chain couples TRBV12-3 or TRBV12-4 to TRBJ1-1; possible D gene TRBD1, 5 bases. The CDR3 covers 12 residues. This CDR3 reads CAEGALFGEAFF. The CDR3, as DNA: TGTGCAGAAGGGGCGTTATTCGGGGAAGCTTTCTTT.

This clone was found a few times. The gene calls are TRBV15 and TRBJ2-2; 7 bases agree with TRBD1. This CDR3 is built from 17 residues. The V gene end was trimmed by 6 bases and the J gene end by 1 base; junction bases not matched to a gene: 11. The germline CDR1 and CDR2 sequences are LNHNV and YYDKDF (reference sequence). This CDR3 is CATRVGVGTENTGELFF. The DNA of the CDR3 is TGTGCCACCAGAGTTGGTGTAGGGACAGAGAACACCGGGGAGCTGTTTTTT.

The chain has TRBV2 and TRBJ1-2; TRBD1 agrees at 9 bases. Trimming removed 8 bases from V and 9 bases from J; junction bases left unmatched: 4. CDR3 length: 11 residues. CDR1 and CDR2 from the germline V gene are SNHLY and FYNNEI. CDR3 bases: TGTGCCAGCGGGACAGGGCTACGCTACACCTTC. Translation gives CASGTGLRYTF.

This chain joins TRBV11-2 and TRBJ2-7; 8 nucleotides match TRBD1. CDR1 is SGHAT and CDR2 is FQNNGV in the germline V gene. With 2 bases clipped from V and 3 bases from J, the junction kept 3 bases outside the gene matches. CDR3 length: 14 residues. The CDR3 DNA is TGTGCCAGCAGCTTACAGGGGGCCGGCTACGAGCAGTACTTC. Encoded protein: CASSLQGAGYEQYF.

This chain joins TRBV3-1 (or the pseudogene TRBV3-2) and TRBJ1-4, with a possible D match to TRBD1 (5 bases). From germline, CDR1 is LGHDT and CDR2 YNNKEL (reference sequence). This CDR3 is 14 amino acids long. Trimming cost V 1 base and J 6 bases, with 9 bases left between them. The CDR3 DNA reads as TGTGCCAGCAGCCAAGTGGCAGGGTATGAAAAACTGTTTTTT. Encoded protein: CASSQVAGYEKLFF.

This chain connects TRBV19 to TRBJ1-1; D may be TRBD1 (6 bases). The CDR3 spans 12 residues. The V and J ends lost 3 bases and 7 bases respectively, with 9 bases between them. Germline CDR1 reads LNHDA; CDR2 reads SQIVND (reference sequence). The CDR3 reads CASSIRGGEAFF. The CDR3 DNA follows: TGTGCCAGTAGTATTCGAGGGGGTGAAGCTTTCTTT.

The chain recombines TRBV4-1 with TRBJ1-2; tentative D call: TRBD1 (6 bases). The CDR3 extends over 15 amino acids. Germline-derived CDR1 and CDR2 are MGHRA and YSYEKL. The V end lost 4 bases, the J end lost 4 bases, and 16 bases lay between the germline ends. The CDR3 is CASSLTTQGFYGYTF. CDR3 nucleotide sequence: TGCGCCAGCAGCCTGACCACACAGGGATTCTATGGCTACACCTTC.

This clone was seen just once. Other DNA sequences in the sample encode the same CDR3. The chain uses TRBV5-1 and TRBJ2-1; 8 positions agree with TRBD2. V was pared by 3 bases and J by 2 bases, with 1 base of the junction left unmatched. The length of the CDR3 is 14 residues. Germline assignment: CDR1 SGHRS and CDR2 YFSETQ. CDR3 loop: CASSSGGAYNEQFF. The DNA of the CDR3 is TGCGCCAGCAGCTCCGGGGGGGCCTACAATGAGCAGTTCTTC.

The J gene is TRBJ1-2, the V gene TRBV28; the match to TRBD1 covers 8 bases. The CDR3 sequence is 14 residues long. V trimming: 2 bases; J trimming: 5 bases; junction bases outside the gene matches: 4. Germline V gene data show CDR1 as MDHEN and CDR2 as SYDVKM. The CDR3 coding sequence is TGTGCCAGCAGTTTACCTCAGGGGGCTTATGGCTACACCTTC. Its protein is CASSLPQGAYGYTF.

The chain is built from TRBV30 and TRBJ2-7; D is unclear. Germline V gene sequence: CDR1 GTSNPN, CDR2 SVGIG (reference sequence). V lost 2 bases to trimming and J lost 4 bases, with 15 bases between them. This CDR3 region has 14 residues. The CDR3 nucleotides read TGTGCCTGGAGTTTTTCCTCAGGAACATACGAGCAGTACTTC. It is translated as CAWSFSSGTYEQYF.

J is TRBJ1-1 and V is TRBV5-1; D uncertain. This CDR3 contains 11 residues. With 4 bases removed from V and 3 bases from J, the gap between germline ends came to 4 bases. From germline, CDR1 is SGHRS and CDR2 YFSETQ. The CDR3 loop is CASSQDTEAFF. As DNA, the CDR3 is TGCGCCAGCAGCCAGGACACTGAAGCTTTCTTT.

This rearrangement joins TRBV14 to TRBJ2-6; TRBD1 matches 7 bases. V trimming: 6 bases; J trimming: 2 bases; junction bases outside the gene matches: 7. The germline V gene has CDR1 SGHDN and CDR2 FVKESK. The CDR3 is 16 amino acids. DNA of the CDR3: TGTGCCAGCAGGTCGACAGGGAGTGCTGGGGCCAACGTCCTGACTTTC. Encoded protein: CASRSTGSAGANVLTF.

V and J are TRBV7-3 and TRBJ2-7, with TRBD1 identical over 7 bases. The V gene end was trimmed by 4 bases and the J gene end by 0 bases; junction bases not matched to a gene: 6. The CDR3 is 15 residues long. The germline V gene has CDR1 SGHTA and CDR2 FQGTGA. The CDR3 sequence is CASSSSGQLSYEQYF. In nucleotides, the CDR3 is TGTGCCAGCAGCTCGTCGGGACAGCTCTCCTACGAGCAGTACTTC.

For the CDR3, the DNA is TGTGCCAGCAGCCCAGGGACAGGGTCATACAATGAGCAGTTCTTC. Encoded protein: CASSPGTGSYNEQFF. V and J are TRBV5-4 and TRBJ2-1, with 9 bases fitting TRBD1. The V and J ends lost 4 bases and 4 bases, in that order; junction bases with no gene match: 6. CDR1 is SGHNT, CDR2 YYREEE, per germline (reference sequence). This CDR3 comprises 15 residues.

The chain links TRBV7-2 to TRBJ1-5; TRBD1 might be the D (6 bases). This CDR3 region has 15 residues. The germline gives CDR1 SGHTA, CDR2 FQGNSA. Trimming cost V 5 bases and J 4 bases, with 15 bases left between them. This chain's CDR3 is CASSIDRGANQPQHF. The CDR3 bases are TGTGCCAGCAGCATAGACCGGGGGGCAAATCAGCCCCAGCATTTT.

This chain links TRBV30 with TRBJ1-4; 10 positions match TRBD1. Trimming cost V 0 bases and J 4 bases; bases outside gene matches: 8. The CDR3 has 17 amino acids. CDR1 GTSNPN and CDR2 SVGIG come from the germline V gene (reference sequence). CDR3 in DNA: TGTGCCTGGAGTGTAAGGGGGACAGGGGCGAATAATGAAAAACTGTTTTTT. Amino acids: CAWSVRGTGANNEKLFF.

This chain links TRBV2 with TRBJ2-5, with D perhaps matching TRBD2 (5 bases). The germline gives CDR1 SNHLY, CDR2 FYNNEI. The V end lost 6 bases, the J end lost 3 bases, and 14 bases lay between the germline ends. There are 14 residues in the CDR3. The CDR3 bases are TGTGCCAGCAGGGAGGAGCAGTTAAAAGAGACCCAGTACTTC. It specifies CASREEQLKETQYF.

This chain links TRBV10-2 with TRBJ1-2; 11 positions agree with TRBD1. The length of the CDR3 is 16 residues. Germline CDR1 is WSHSY and CDR2 is SAAADI. J was trimmed by 3 bases and V by 1 base; bases with no gene match: 4. CDR3 in DNA: TGCGCCAGCAGTGAGTGGACAGGGGGCTCGGACTATGGCTACACCTTC. Residues: CASSEWTGGSDYGYTF.